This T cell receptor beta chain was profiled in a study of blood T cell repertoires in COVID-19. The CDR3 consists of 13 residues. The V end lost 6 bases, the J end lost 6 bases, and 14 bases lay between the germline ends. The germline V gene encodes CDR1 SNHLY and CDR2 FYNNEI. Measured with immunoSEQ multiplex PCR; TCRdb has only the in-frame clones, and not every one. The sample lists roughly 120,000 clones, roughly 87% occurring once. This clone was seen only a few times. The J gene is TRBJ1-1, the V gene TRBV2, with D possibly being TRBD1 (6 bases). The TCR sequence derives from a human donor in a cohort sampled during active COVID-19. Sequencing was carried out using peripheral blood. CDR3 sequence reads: CASSGQNIPEAFF. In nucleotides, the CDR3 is TGTGCCAGCAGCGGACAGAATATTCCTGAAGCTTTCTTT. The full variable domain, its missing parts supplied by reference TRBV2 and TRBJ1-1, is EPEVTQTPSHQVTQMGQEVILRCVPISNHLYFYWYRQILGQKVEFLVSFYNNEISEKSEIFDDQFSVERPDGSNFTLKIRSTKLEDSAMYFCASSGQNIPEAFFGQGTRLTVV.